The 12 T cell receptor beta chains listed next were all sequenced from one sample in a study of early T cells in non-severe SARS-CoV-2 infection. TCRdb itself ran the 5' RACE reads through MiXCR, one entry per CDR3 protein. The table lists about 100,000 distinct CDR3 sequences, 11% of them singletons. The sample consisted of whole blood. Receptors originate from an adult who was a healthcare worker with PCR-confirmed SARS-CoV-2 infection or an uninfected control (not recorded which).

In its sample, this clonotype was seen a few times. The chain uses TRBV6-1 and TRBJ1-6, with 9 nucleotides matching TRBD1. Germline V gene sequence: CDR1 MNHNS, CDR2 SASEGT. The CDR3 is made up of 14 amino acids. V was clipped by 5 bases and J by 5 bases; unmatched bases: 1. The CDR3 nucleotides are TGTGCCAGCAGTCGACAGGGGGATAATTCACCCCTCCACTTT. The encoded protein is CASSRQGDNSPLHF.

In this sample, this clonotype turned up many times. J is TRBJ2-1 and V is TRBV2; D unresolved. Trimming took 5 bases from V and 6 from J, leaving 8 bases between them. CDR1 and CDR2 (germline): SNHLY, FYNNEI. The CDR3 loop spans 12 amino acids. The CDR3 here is CASSPATNEQFF. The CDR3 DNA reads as TGTGCCAGCAGTCCCGCAACCAATGAGCAGTTCTTC.

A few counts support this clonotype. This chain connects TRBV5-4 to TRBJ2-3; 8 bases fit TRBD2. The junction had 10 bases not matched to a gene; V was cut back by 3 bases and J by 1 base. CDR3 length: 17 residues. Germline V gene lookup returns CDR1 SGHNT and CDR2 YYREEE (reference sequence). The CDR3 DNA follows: TGTGCCAGCAGCTCGACCCCGGGAGGGGTCGGCACAGATACGCAGTATTTT. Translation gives CASSSTPGGVGTDTQYF.

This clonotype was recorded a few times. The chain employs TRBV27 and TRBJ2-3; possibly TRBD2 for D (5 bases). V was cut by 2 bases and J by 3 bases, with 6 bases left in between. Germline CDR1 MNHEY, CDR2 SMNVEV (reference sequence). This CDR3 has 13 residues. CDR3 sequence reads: CASSLRGTDTQYF. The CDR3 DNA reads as TGTGCCAGCAGTTTAAGAGGGACAGATACGCAGTATTTT.

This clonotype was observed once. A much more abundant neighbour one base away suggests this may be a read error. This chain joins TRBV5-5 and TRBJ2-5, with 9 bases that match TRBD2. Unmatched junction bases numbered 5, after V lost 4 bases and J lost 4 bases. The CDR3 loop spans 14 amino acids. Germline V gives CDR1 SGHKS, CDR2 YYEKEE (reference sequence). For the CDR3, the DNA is TGTGCCAGCAGCCACCTAGCGGGAAGAGAGACCCAGTACTTC. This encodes CASSHLAGRETQYF.

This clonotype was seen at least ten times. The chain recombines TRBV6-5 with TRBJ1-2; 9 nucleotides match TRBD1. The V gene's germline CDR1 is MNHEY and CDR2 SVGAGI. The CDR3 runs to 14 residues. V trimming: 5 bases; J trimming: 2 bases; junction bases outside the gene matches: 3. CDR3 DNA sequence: TGTGCCAGCAGTCGGACAGGGGCAAACTATGGCTACACCTTC. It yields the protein CASSRTGANYGYTF.

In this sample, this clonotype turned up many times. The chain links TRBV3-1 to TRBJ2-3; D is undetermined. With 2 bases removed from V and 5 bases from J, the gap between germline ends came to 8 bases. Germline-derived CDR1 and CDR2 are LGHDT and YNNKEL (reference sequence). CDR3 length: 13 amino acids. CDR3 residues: CASSQKGGDTQYF. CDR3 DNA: TGTGCCAGCAGCCAAAAGGGCGGAGATACGCAGTATTTT.

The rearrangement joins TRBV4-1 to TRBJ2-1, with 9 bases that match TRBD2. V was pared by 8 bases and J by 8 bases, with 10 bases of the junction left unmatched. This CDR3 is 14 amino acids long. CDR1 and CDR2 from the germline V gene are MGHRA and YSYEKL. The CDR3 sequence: CASSGTSSSYEQFF. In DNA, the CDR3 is TGCGCCAGCTCCGGGACTAGCTCCTCGTATGAGCAGTTCTTC.

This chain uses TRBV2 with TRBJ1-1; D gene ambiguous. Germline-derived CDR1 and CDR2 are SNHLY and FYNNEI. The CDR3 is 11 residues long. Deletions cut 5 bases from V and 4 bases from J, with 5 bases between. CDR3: CASSTSTEAFF. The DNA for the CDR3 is TGTGCCAGCAGTACGAGCACTGAAGCTTTCTTT. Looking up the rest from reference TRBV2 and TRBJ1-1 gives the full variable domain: EPEVTQTPSHQVTQMGQEVILRCVPISNHLYFYWYRQILGQKVEFLVSFYNNEISEKSEIFDDQFSVERPDGSNFTLKIRSTKLEDSAMYFCASSTSTEAFFGQGTRLTVV.

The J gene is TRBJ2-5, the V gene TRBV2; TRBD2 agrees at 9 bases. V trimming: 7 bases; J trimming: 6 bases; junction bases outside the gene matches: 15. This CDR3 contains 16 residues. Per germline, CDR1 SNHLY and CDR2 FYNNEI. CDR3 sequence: CASKGETSGLQKTQYF. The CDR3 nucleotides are TGTGCCAGCAAAGGAGAAACTAGCGGGCTTCAGAAGACCCAGTACTTC.

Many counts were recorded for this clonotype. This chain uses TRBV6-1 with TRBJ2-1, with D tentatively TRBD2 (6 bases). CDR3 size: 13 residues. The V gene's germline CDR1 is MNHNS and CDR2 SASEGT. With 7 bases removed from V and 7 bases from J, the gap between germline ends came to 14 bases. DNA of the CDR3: TGTGCCAGCATCCGGGAGAAATGGAATGAGCAGTTCTTC. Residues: CASIREKWNEQFF.

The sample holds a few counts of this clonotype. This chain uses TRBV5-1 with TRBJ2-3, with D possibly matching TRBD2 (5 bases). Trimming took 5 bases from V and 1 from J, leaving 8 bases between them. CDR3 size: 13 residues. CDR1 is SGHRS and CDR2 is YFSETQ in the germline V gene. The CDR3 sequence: CASRDGGTDTQYF. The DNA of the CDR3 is TGCGCCAGCAGGGACGGGGGCACAGATACGCAGTATTTT.